What follows are 7 T cell receptor beta chains derived from one specimen sequenced in a study of blood T cell repertoires in COVID-19 (dated by TCRdb to about 2020). Receptor amplification or capture employed the immunoSEQ multiplex PCR assay. TCRdb took over this immuneACCESS table, retaining in-frame rearrangements with V and J assigned. Such tables are incomplete; in checked studies, under half of the missing clones stem from an unresolved V gene, and the remainder is unexplained. Counted in this sample were about 250,000 clones; more than 65% of them appeared once. The ten top clones hold about 7.4% of the sample. Sequenced: peripheral blood. All receptors derive from a woman at least 80 years old with acute or convalescent COVID-19.

V is TRBV7-8 and J is TRBJ1-1, with D unclear. The V end lost 4 bases, the J end lost 1 base, and 10 bases lay between the germline ends. This CDR3 region has 14 residues. Germline V gene data show CDR1 as SGHVS and CDR2 as FQNEAQ. CDR3 amino acids: CASSSTAGNTEAFF. CDR3 sequence (DNA): TGTGCCAGCAGCTCCACCGCAGGGAACACTGAAGCTTTCTTT.

V is TRBV3-1 (or the pseudogene TRBV3-2) and J is TRBJ2-1, with 11 bases aligning to TRBD2. The CDR3 consists of 15 residues. Germline values: CDR1 LGHDT, CDR2 YNNKEL (reference sequence). Trimming cost V 3 bases and J 8 bases; bases outside gene matches: 6. In DNA, the CDR3 is TGTGCCAGCAGCCATAGCGGGAGGGGAGGGCATGAGCAGTTCTTC. Protein: CASSHSGRGGHEQFF.

The V call is TRBV28, the J call TRBJ2-1; unclear D gene. CDR1 MDHEN and CDR2 SYDVKM come from the germline V gene. V gave up 3 bases and J gave up 10 bases, with 7 bases separating them. CDR3 length: 11 amino acids. The CDR3 is CASSLRSEQFF. The CDR3 nucleotides are TGTGCCAGCAGTTTGAGAAGCGAGCAGTTCTTC.

The V call is TRBV5-1, the J call TRBJ2-1, with 8 bases fitting TRBD2. Germline V lookup: CDR1 SGHRS, CDR2 YFSETQ. The V segment lost 1 base and the J segment 9 bases; nucleotides outside the gene matches: 21. There are 19 residues in the CDR3. The CDR3 DNA sequence: TGCGCCAGCAGCTTGTTACCGCGGGAGGCCTCCTCGGCATGGCTTGAGCAGTTCTTC. It specifies CASSLLPREASSAWLEQFF.

The rearrangement links TRBV18 to TRBJ2-3; possibly TRBD1 for D (7 bases). This CDR3 is built from 16 residues. V lost 2 bases and J lost 2, with 14 bases in between. Germline values: CDR1 KGHSH, CDR2 LQKENI. CDR3 in DNA: TGTGCCAGCTCACCATTAGCGGAGGGGGCCACAGATACGCAGTATTTT. As protein: CASSPLAEGATDTQYF.

The chain combines TRBV11-3 with TRBJ1-1; D remains ambiguous. Germline CDR1 SGHNT, CDR2 YENEEA. The V end was cut by 0 bases, the J end by 6 bases, with 11 bases between. The CDR3 loop spans 14 amino acids. This CDR3 is CASSLDGVGAEAFF. The CDR3 nucleotides are TGTGCCAGCAGCTTAGACGGGGTTGGGGCTGAAGCTTTCTTT.

V and J are TRBV5-6 and TRBJ2-5; 7 bases fit TRBD2. CDR1 is SGHDT and CDR2 is YYEEEE in the germline V gene. CDR3 length equals 15 residues. Unmatched junction bases numbered 12, after V lost 4 bases and J lost 6 bases. The DNA for the CDR3 is TGTGCCAGCAGCCCCCTTGGGAGGGTCGGGAAGACCCAGTACTTC. Encoded protein: CASSPLGRVGKTQYF.